This T cell receptor beta chain was recovered during a study of human T cells and chemical hapten exposure. Noted time point: patch test 3, about 24 weeks after DPC sensitization. Regarding treatment: therapeutic diphenylcyclopropenone sensitization with weekly scalp DPC. With 2 bases clipped from V and 1 base from J, the junction kept 3 bases outside the gene matches. The CDR3 has 15 residues. Germline V gene sequence: CDR1 SGHTA, CDR2 FQGNSA. What the library attached to individual cDNA molecules were unique molecular identifiers. A single record per CDR3 protein comes from TCRdb applying MiXCR to the RACE reads. Of under 130,000 distinct CDR3 sequences listed, around 34% are singletons.

Material: whole blood, obtained in connection with sensitization to the hapten diphenylcyclopropenone (DPC). The clonotype was recovered from a man aged 40-49 years with alopecia areata. Some clones in this sample may be carry-over from other donors' samples. The genes are TRBV7-2 and TRBJ2-3, with 7 bases that match TRBD1. The DNA of the CDR3 is TGTGCCAGCAGCTTATCGAGGGGGCGCACAGATACGCAGTATTTT. Translated, it gives CASSLSRGRTDTQYF. Drawing the rest from reference TRBV7-2 and TRBJ2-3, the complete variable domain is GAGVSQSPSNKVTEKGKDVELRCDPISGHTALYWYRQSLGQGLEFLIYFQGNSAPDKSGLPSDRFSAERTGGSVSTLTIQRTQQEDSAVYLCASSLSRGRTDTQYFGPGTRLTVL.